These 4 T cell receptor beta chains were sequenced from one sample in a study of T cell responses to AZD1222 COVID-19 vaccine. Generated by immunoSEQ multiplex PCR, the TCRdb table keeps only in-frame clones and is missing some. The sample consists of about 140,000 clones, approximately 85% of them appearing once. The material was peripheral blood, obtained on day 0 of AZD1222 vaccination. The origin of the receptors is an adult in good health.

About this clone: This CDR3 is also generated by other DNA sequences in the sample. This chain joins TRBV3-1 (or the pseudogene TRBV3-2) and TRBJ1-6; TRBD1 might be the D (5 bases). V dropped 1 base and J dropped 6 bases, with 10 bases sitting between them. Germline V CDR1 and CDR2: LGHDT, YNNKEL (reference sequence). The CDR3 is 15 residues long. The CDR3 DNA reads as TGTGCCAGCAGCCAAGCCCAGGGAATTAATTCACCCCTCCACTTT. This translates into CASSQAQGINSPLHF.

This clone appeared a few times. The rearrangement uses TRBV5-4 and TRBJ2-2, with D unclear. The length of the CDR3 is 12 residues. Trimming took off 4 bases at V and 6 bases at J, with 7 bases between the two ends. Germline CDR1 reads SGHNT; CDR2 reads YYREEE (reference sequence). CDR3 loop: CASSRDSGELFF. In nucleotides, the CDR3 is TGTGCCAGCAGCCGAGACTCCGGGGAGCTGTTTTTT.

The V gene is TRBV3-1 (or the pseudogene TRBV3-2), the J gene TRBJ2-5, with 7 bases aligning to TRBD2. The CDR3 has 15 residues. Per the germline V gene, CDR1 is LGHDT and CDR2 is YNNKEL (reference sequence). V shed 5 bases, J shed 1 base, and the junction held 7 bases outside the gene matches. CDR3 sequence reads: CASSTAGMTQETQYF. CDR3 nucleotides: TGTGCCAGCAGCACAGCGGGAATGACCCAAGAGACCCAGTACTTC.

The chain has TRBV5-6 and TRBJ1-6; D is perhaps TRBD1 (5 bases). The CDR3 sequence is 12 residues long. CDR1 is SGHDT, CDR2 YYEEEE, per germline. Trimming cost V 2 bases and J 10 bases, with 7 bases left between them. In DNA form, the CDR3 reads TGTGCCAGCAGCTTAGGGGAATCACCCCTCCACTTT. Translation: CASSLGESPLHF.